Listed below are T cell receptor beta chains from one sample, sequenced in a study of T cell repertoires in cytomegalovirus infection. TCRdb processed the reads anew with MiXCR; each CDR3 protein has one entry. The sample shows 85,000 to 120,000 distinct CDR3 sequences, approximately 15% of them seen only once. Sequencing was performed on PBMCs. These TCRs come from a human donor in good health (CMV status not recorded). Some clones in this sample may be carry-over from other donors' samples. The CDR3 runs from the conserved cysteine through the conserved F or W. D genes are given only for firm matches. Clone size is not always given. Where it is, it says once, few, many or a class for expanded clones.

>TRBJ2-7|TRBV7-6|TRBD1|14|-
TGTGCCAGCAGCTCGACAGGGGGCTGGTACGAGCAGTACTTC
CASSSTGGWYEQYF
>TRBJ2-4|TRBV7-2|-|16|many
TGTGCCAGCAGCTTAGCCGGCAGAGGAAACCTAAACATTCAGTACTTC
CASSLAGRGNLNIQYF
>TRBJ1-2|TRBV4-1|-|15|-
TGCCCCAGCAGCCAAGAGCCCCGGGGGAGGTCTGGCTACACCTTC
CPSSQEPRGRSGYTF
>TRBJ1-2|TRBV5-5|-|11|few
TGTGCCAGCAGCGACAGATATGGCTACACCTTC
CASSDRYGYTF
>TRBJ2-2|TRBV7-8|-|12|many
TGTGCCAGCAGCTTAAGCGCCGGGGAGCTGTTTTTT
CASSLSAGELFF
>TRBJ2-4|TRBV5-4|-|16|few
TGTGCCAGCAGCTTCGGGGGCTCGGGAGCCAAAAACATTCAGTACTTC
CASSFGGSGAKNIQYF
>TRBJ1-6|TRBV14|-|13|few
TGTGCCAGCAGCCTTCGGACAGCTACACCCCTCCACTTT
CASSLRTATPLHF
>TRBJ1-1|TRBV7-3|-|17|many
TGTGCCAGCAGCCCGCAACCACTGGGGACGGCCAACACTGAAGCTTTCTTT
CASSPQPLGTANTEAFF
>TRBJ2-5|TRBV20-1|TRBD2|17|many
TGCAGTGCTAGAGGCTCGAGCGGGGGGGCAGCTGGGGAGACCCAGTACTTC
CSARGSSGGAAGETQYF
>TRBJ2-4|TRBV7-9|-|15|many
TGTGCCAGCAGGGCGGGGTCTCTAGCCAAAAACATTCAGTACTTC
CASRAGSLAKNIQYF
>TRBJ1-1|TRBV5-1|TRBD1|15|-
TGCGCCAGCAGCTCTAGGGGACAGGAAGAAAGTGAAGCTTTCTTT
CASSSRGQEESEAFF
>TRBJ1-2|TRBV29-1|-|13|many
TGCAGCGCCCTGGGCCTGGGGGACTATGGCTACACCTTC
CSALGLGDYGYTF
>TRBJ2-1|TRBV7-2|-|13|many
TGTGCCAGCAGCTTACAGCTTAGGAATGAGCAGTTCTTC
CASSLQLRNEQFF
>TRBJ1-5|TRBV18|TRBD1|14|few
TGTGCCAGCTCACCAGTAACAGGGGAGGCGCCCCAGCATTTT
CASSPVTGEAPQHF
>TRBJ2-2|TRBV29-1|-|14|-
TGCAGCGTTGAAGTAGGCGCAGGGCCCGGGGAGCTGTTTTTT
CSVEVGAGPGELFF
>TRBJ2-1|TRBV7-2|TRBD1|17|few
TGTGCCAGCAGCTTTATGTTATCTGGGACAGGGGGAAATGAGCAGTTCTTC
CASSFMLSGTGGNEQFF
>TRBJ2-2|TRBV2|TRBD2|13|-
TGTGCCAGCAGTGTACTAGCGCCTAAGGAACTGTTTTTT
CASSVLAPKELFF
>TRBJ1-1|TRBV2|-|17|many
TGTGCCAGCACTCCTGGATCCCCGCTATACAGAACCCAGAAGGTTTTCTTT
CASTPGSPLYRTQKVFF
>TRBJ1-1|TRBV7-2|-|14|many
TGTGCCAGCAGTTCTGACGGGGGAAGCACTGAAGCTTTCTTT
CASSSDGGSTEAFF
>TRBJ2-1|TRBV7-2|TRBD2|16|many
TGTGCCAGCAGCTTGGGCGGGGGGTCGCTATACAATGAGCAGTTCTTC
CASSLGGGSLYNEQFF
>TRBJ1-3|TRBV7-2|TRBD1|15|few
TGTGCCAGCAGCTCTCGACAGGGAGCTGGAAACACCATATATTTT
CASSSRQGAGNTIYF
>TRBJ1-5|TRBV12-3/TRBV12-4|TRBD1|16|many
TGTGCCAGCAGTCCCCGGACAGGTCATAGCAATCAGCCCCAGCATTTT
CASSPRTGHSNQPQHF
>TRBJ2-5|TRBV7-2|-|13|many
TGTGCCAGCAGCTTAGCAGATCAAGAGACCCAGTACTTC
CASSLADQETQYF
>TRBJ1-4|TRBV10-3|-|13|few
TGTGCCATCAGTGAGGGGATTAATGAAAAACTGTTTTTT
CAISEGINEKLFF
>TRBJ2-7|TRBV20-1|-|14|-
TGCAGTGCTCCCAAGGGAGGCCTACCTTACGAGCAGTACTTC
CSAPKGGLPYEQYF
>TRBJ1-1|TRBV6-5|TRBD1|14|-
TGTGCCAGCAGTCTGGGACAGGGGATCGGTGAAGCTTTCTTT
CASSLGQGIGEAFF
>TRBJ2-5|TRBV11-2|TRBD2|15|few
TGTGCCAGCAGCACCGGACTAGCGGGGGTAGAGACCCAGTACTTC
CASSTGLAGVETQYF
>TRBJ2-5|TRBV10-3|TRBD1|16|many
TGTGCCATCAGTGAGCCAACCGGCAGGGGGCAAGAGACCCAGTACTTC
CAISEPTGRGQETQYF
>TRBJ2-2|TRBV7-2|TRBD2|18|many
TGTGCCAGCAGCCTACGCGGACTAGCGGGGGGCGTTATCGGGGAGCTGTTTTTT
CASSLRGLAGGVIGELFF
>TRBJ1-6|TRBV6-2/TRBV6-3|-|14|-
TGTGCCAGCAGCTCTGACACAGGGACTTCACCCCTCCACTTT
CASSSDTGTSPLHF
>TRBJ2-1|TRBV7-8|TRBD2|17|-
TGTGCCAGCAGCTTAGTAAGGGGCGGGGGGGCAGGTCATGAGCAGTTCTTC
CASSLVRGGGAGHEQFF
>TRBJ2-5|TRBV10-3|-|15|-
TGTGCCATCAGTGACCCGGGACCGGGGAAAGAGACCCAGTACTTC
CAISDPGPGKETQYF
>TRBJ2-3|TRBV12-3/TRBV12-4|-|16|many
TGTGCCAGCAGTTTAAGCTATCGTTCCTCCACAGATACGCAGTATTTT
CASSLSYRSSTDTQYF
>TRBJ2-1|TRBV7-6|TRBD2|14|many
TGTGCCAGCAGCTACGGGACTAGCCTCAATGAGCAGTTCTTC
CASSYGTSLNEQFF
>TRBJ2-3|TRBV2|-|13|-
TGTGCCAGCAGTGTCTATCAGGCAGATACGCAGTATTTT
CASSVYQADTQYF
>TRBJ2-2|TRBV7-2|TRBD1|17|many
TGTGCCAGCAGCTTGGCCTCAACAGGGGGCGAGACCGGGGAGCTGTTTTTT
CASSLASTGGETGELFF
>TRBJ2-7|TRBV6-6|-|12|few
TGTGCCAGCAGGCAGGAGGATTTCGAGCAGTACTTC
CASRQEDFEQYF
>TRBJ1-4|TRBV12-3/TRBV12-4|-|13|many
TGTGCCAGCAGTGGGGGGAAGGGAGAAAAACTGTTTTTT
CASSGGKGEKLFF
>TRBJ1-6|TRBV12-3/TRBV12-4|-|13|-
TGTGCCAGCAGTCGCTCGGGCAATTCACCCCTCCACTTT
CASSRSGNSPLHF
>TRBJ2-3|TRBV27|TRBD2|14|many
TGTGCCAGCGGGACTAGCGGAACCACAGATACGCAGTATTTT
CASGTSGTTDTQYF
>TRBJ2-1|TRBV6-7|TRBD1|19|many
TGTGCCAGCAGTTACCTACGGGACAGGGGGACAGGGGGTAACAATGAGCAGTTCTTC
CASSYLRDRGTGGNNEQFF
>TRBJ2-1|TRBV7-2|-|13|many
TGTGCCAGCAGCTTACAACGGGACAATGAGCAGTTCTTC
CASSLQRDNEQFF
>TRBJ1-1|TRBV7-9|TRBD1|15|few
TGTGCCAGCATCACCGGGACAGGGACAGGCGCTGAAGCTTTCTTT
CASITGTGTGAEAFF
>TRBJ1-5|TRBV6-2/TRBV6-3|-|15|few
TGTGCCAGCAGTTACTCGAGGGGAGTGGGTCAGCCCCAGCATTTT
CASSYSRGVGQPQHF
>TRBJ1-4|TRBV20-1|-|14|-
TGCAGTGCTAGAAATTACGGAGGGAACGAAAAACTGTTTTTT
CSARNYGGNEKLFF
>TRBJ2-7|TRBV7-2|-|14|many
TGTGCCAGCAGCTTGAGGCCGGATCGAGGGGAGCAGTACTTC
CASSLRPDRGEQYF
>TRBJ1-2|TRBV19|-|12|many
TGTGCCAGTAGTGATATCGGGACTGGCTACACCTTC
CASSDIGTGYTF
>TRBJ1-1|TRBV7-2|-|14|many
TGTGCCAGCAGCTTTGGATTGCGAGACACTGAAGCTTTCTTT
CASSFGLRDTEAFF
>TRBJ2-7|TRBV7-3|-|14|many
TGTGCCAGCAGCTTAGACGGTGAGGCCTACGAGCAGTACTTC
CASSLDGEAYEQYF
>TRBJ1-6|TRBV20-1|-|14|many
TGCAGTGCCGCGGTGGATCGACCGACTTCACCCCTCCACTTT
CSAAVDRPTSPLHF
>TRBJ1-2|TRBV7-2|-|14|-
TGTGCCAGCAGCTACTTGACAGCGAACTATGGCTACACCTTC
CASSYLTANYGYTF
>TRBJ1-4|TRBV7-2|-|14|many
TGTGCCAGCAGCTTAGGGACAGCGGACTTCAAACTGTTTTTT
CASSLGTADFKLFF